This TCR beta chain was found in a study of T cell repertoires in cytomegalovirus infection. Study as a whole: CMV infection together with matching HLA type was indicated by public TCR beta signatures.

In regard to this clonotype: No antigen is known for it.

One entry per CDR3 protein results from TCRdb running MiXCR on the reads. This table holds 90,000 to 130,000 distinct CDR3 sequences, 10% found once. This CDR3 is built from 13 residues. The V and J ends lost 6 bases and 6 bases respectively, with 12 bases between them. Per the germline V gene, CDR1 is SEHNR and CDR2 is FQNEAQ (reference sequence). The chain is built from TRBV7-9 and TRBJ2-1; D is ambiguous. Sample: PBMCs, sequenced either directly or after in vitro stimulation (not recorded which). This clonotype originated in a human donor in good health (CMV status not recorded). Some clones in this sample may be carry-over from other donors' samples. The CDR3 is CASRKFGSNEQFF. In nucleotides, the CDR3 is TGTGCCAGCAGGAAGTTTGGGTCCAATGAGCAGTTCTTC.